This TCR beta chain originates from a study of blood T cell repertoires in COVID-19 (dated by TCRdb to the early 2020s). As for the study more broadly: Samples from collaborators originated in the United States, Italy and Spain and spanned both the acute and convalescent phases of COVID-19. The prospective study material was composed of cDNA or gDNA derived from T cells, B-cell-depleted T cells, or PBMCs. Samples came from the ongoing ImmuneRACE study (first 160 participants) plus 1,254 subjects from 6 global collaborators. Deeply sampled blood TCRbeta repertoires from subjects exposed to, actively infected with, or recovered from COVID-19 were included in the dataset. The repertoires were released in a freely available public database meant as a resource for research on the immune response to SARS-CoV-2. Where HLA class I and class II types were available, the types were taken from metadata supplied by the sample provider, not from assay-based typing. Sample metadata almost always included a de-identified subject ID, COVID-19 status, age in years and sex.

Trimming accounts for 4 bases at V and 4 bases at J, while the number of junction bases matched to no gene is 12. From the cysteine up to the phenylalanine, the CDR3 has a length of 16 residues. Only the CDR3 portion is preserved as DNA: 48 bases, with reading frame beginning at the first base. The germline V gene (reference sequence) gives CDR1 as LNHDA and CDR2 as SQIVND. The immunoSEQ Assay, a bias-controlled multiplex PCR, was used to amplify TCRbeta CDR3 regions from genomic DNA. The paper's data handling went like this. The number of nucleated cells in each sample was estimated from the amplification of reference gene primers within the assay. To quantify the absolute abundance of each unique TCRbeta CDR3 rearrangement, sequence reads were collapsed and filtered. For each sample, productive Simpson clonality was calculated as the square root of Simpson's diversity index over productive rearrangements. The source is immuneACCESS, and TCRdb retained only in-frame sequences with V and J called. Part of the clones is not carried over; for the studies checked, unresolved V genes explain less than half of this, and the remainder is unexplained. The V and J calls and the clone size are those of that table, but D and trimming were determined from the DNA. This sample comprises about 270,000 clones, roughly 86% of them detected only once. The leading ten clones occupy under 3% of the sample.

Results and caveats for the whole study, not just this receptor: The amount of clinical and demographic metadata varied by source and participant and was provided uncurated.

Enrolling through a virtual design, the prospective study's participants ranged in age from roughly 18 to 100 years and lived across roughly 23 United States geographic areas. In the prospective study, participants were assigned to cohorts based on the clinical history participants reported in a screening survey and a study questionnaire. Recovered participants in ImmuneRACE Cohort 3 were defined as having two consecutive negative NP/OP PCR tests, clearance from a healthcare professional, or resolution of symptoms. In the prospective study, whole blood, serum and a nasopharyngeal or oropharyngeal swab were collected from each participant by mobile phlebotomists. Prospective study participants could optionally give additional blood draws and questionnaires over an approximately 2-month period. Blood samples from the prospective study were shipped frozen or at room temperature prior to DNA extraction.

Concerning this clone itself: Its antigen has not been determined. No base-level quality is on record; no much larger clone is a single base apart.

The chain is made from TRBV19 and TRBJ1-2, with TRBD1 matching 7 junction bases. The sample consisted of PBMCs or T cells enriched from blood (not recorded which). The sequence was collected from a woman between 18 and 29 years old who had recovered from COVID-19. The CDR3 region: CASSTFIRTGVYGYTF. DNA sequence: TGTGCCAGTAGTACTTTTATAAGGACAGGAGTCTATGGCTACACCTTC.